These T cell receptor beta chains were read from a single sample in a study of T-cell reconstitution after alpha-beta-depleted transplantation in children. TCRdb reprocessed the PCR reads with MiXCR, giving one entry per CDR3 protein. The sample holds about 270,000 distinct CDR3 sequences; roughly 9.5% are singletons and the top ten take over 9.5%. This material consisted of PBMCs from the stem cell graft donor, taken from the stem cell graft. Receptor source: a human donor who donated a stem cell graft to a child with SCID. Both conserved end residues are part of each CDR3. D genes are given only for firm matches. Only part of the rows carry a size: once, few, many, or a class if the clone is expanded.

cdr3_length d_call j_call clone_size v_call cdr3_nt cdr3_aa
12 NA TRBJ2-7 many TRBV5-1 TGCGCCAGCAGGGCCGGACCCTACGAGCAGTACTTC CASRAGPYEQYF
15 NA TRBJ1-3 NA TRBV2 TGTGCCAGCAGTGACGACCAGGCGGTCGGAAACACCATATATTTT CASSDDQAVGNTIYF
18 TRBD2 TRBJ2-4 few TRBV11-2 TGTGCCAGCAGCTCGGTGGGGGGGGTACTGAGCGCCAAAAACATTCAGTACTTC CASSSVGGVLSAKNIQYF
12 NA TRBJ1-2 NA TRBV5-1 TGCGCCAGCACCCTGGACAGTCGCGGCTACACCTTC CASTLDSRGYTF
13 NA TRBJ1-2 NA TRBV12-3/TRBV12-4 TGTGCCAGCAGCTACAGCATGAACTATGGCTACACCTTC CASSYSMNYGYTF
14 NA TRBJ2-2 few TRBV7-2 TGTGCCAGCAGCCGGGGCAGGGATACCGGGGAGCTGTTTTTT CASSRGRDTGELFF
16 TRBD2 TRBJ2-1 NA TRBV7-6 TGTGCCAGCAGCTCCACTAGCGGGGGCCCTCGGAATGAGCAGTTCTTC CASSSTSGGPRNEQFF
14 NA TRBJ2-7 few TRBV27 TGTGCCAGCATCCGAGGCGGTACGTCCGACGAGCAGTACTTC CASIRGGTSDEQYF
13 NA TRBJ1-1 NA TRBV5-1 TGCGCCAGCAGCTTGGATAGGATTGGGGAAGCTTTCTTT CASSLDRIGEAFF
20 TRBD2 TRBJ2-1 NA TRBV6-2/TRBV6-3 TGTGCCAGCAGTTACCCCACTAGCGGGGCCCCGGTGAGATCCTACAATGAGCAGTTCTTC CASSYPTSGAPVRSYNEQFF
15 TRBD1 TRBJ2-1 NA TRBV5-1 TGCGCCAGCAGCTTGCGGGACAGGGCGGTCAATGAGCAGTTCTTC CASSLRDRAVNEQFF
15 NA TRBJ1-5 many TRBV10-2 TGCGCCAGCAGTGCTGGGCCCAGCTTCAATCAGCCCCAGCATTTT CASSAGPSFNQPQHF
15 TRBD1 TRBJ2-4 many TRBV6-1 TGTGCCAGCAGTGACGACAGGGGGGCCAAAAACATTCAGTACTTC CASSDDRGAKNIQYF